The 13 T cell receptor beta chains below were found in one sample sequenced in a study of beta chain features in type 1 diabetes. The isolated RNA, all of it, was reverse transcribed, so expressed TCRB transcripts were what got sequenced. Clones were read by immunoSEQ multiplex PCR, and TCRdb kept only the in-frame ones, dropping some. Of a few hundred thousand clones listed, 27% were seen once; the top ten hold under 5%. The sample taken for sequencing was central memory CD4+ T cells from blood. These receptors came from a man younger than 40 in good health.

This clone was detected only a few times. The gene calls are TRBV5-6 and TRBJ2-1; 10 bases agree with TRBD2. Germline V lookup: CDR1 SGHDT, CDR2 YYEEEE. The CDR3 runs 15 residues. J was trimmed by 3 bases and V by 2 bases; bases with no gene match: 2. The chain's CDR3 is CASSFVAGGYNEQFF. The CDR3 region has the DNA TGTGCCAGCAGCTTCGTAGCGGGAGGCTACAATGAGCAGTTCTTC.

The DNA of the CDR3 is TGTGCCAGTAGTATAGAAAGACAGGCCCAGCAGTTCTTC. Protein sequence: CASSIERQAQQFF. The rearrangement uses TRBV19 and TRBJ2-1; D may be TRBD1 (6 bases). Trimming shortened V by 0 bases and J by 11 bases, and 11 bases separated the two germline ends. The CDR3 runs to 13 residues. The germline V gene has CDR1 LNHDA and CDR2 SQIVND (reference sequence). Filled out from reference TRBV19 and TRBJ2-1, the complete variable domain reads DGGITQSPKYLFRKEGQNVTLSCEQNLNHDAMYWYRQDPGQGLRLIYYSQIVNDFQKGDIAEGYSVSREKKESFPLTVTSAQKNPTAFYLCASSIERQAQQFFGPGTRLTVL.

This clone came up many times. The chain links TRBV7-2 to TRBJ2-5; D not certain. Germline values: CDR1 SGHTA, CDR2 FQGNSA. Trimming pared 5 bases from V and 7 bases from J, leaving 14 bases between. The length of the CDR3 is 13 residues. The CDR3 sequence: CASSAVSSGTQYF. Here the CDR3 DNA reads TGTGCCAGCAGCGCAGTATCCTCGGGGACCCAGTACTTC. The full variable domain, in which reference TRBV7-2 and TRBJ2-5 provide the parts outside the CDR3, is GAGVSQSPSNKVTEKGKDVELRCDPISGHTALYWYRQSLGQGLEFLIYFQGNSAPDKSGLPSDRFSAERTGGSVSTLTIQRTQQEDSAVYLCASSAVSSGTQYFGPGTRLLVL.

The rearrangement uses TRBV6-5 and TRBJ2-7; D possibly matches TRBD1 or TRBD2 (6 bases each). The CDR3 is 16 amino acids. V was clipped by 2 bases and J by 5 bases, with 19 bases between them. CDR1 and CDR2 (germline): MNHEY, SVGAGI. This CDR3 reads CASSYDSGARIHEQYF. The CDR3 region has the DNA TGTGCCAGCAGTTACGATTCGGGGGCCCGCATCCACGAGCAGTACTTC.

This clone was seen only a few times. This chain joins TRBV7-2 and TRBJ2-1; D is unresolved. Looked up from germline, CDR1 is SGHTA and CDR2 is FQGNSA. With 5 bases removed from V and 5 bases from J, the gap between germline ends came to 16 bases. This CDR3 has 15 residues. The CDR3: CASSPRLRADNEQFF. CDR3 nucleotides: TGTGCCAGCAGCCCCCGGCTCCGGGCAGACAATGAGCAGTTCTTC.

This clone was picked up a small number of times. The chain joins TRBV28 to TRBJ2-7, with a tentative D call TRBD1 (5 bases). The CDR3 extends over 15 amino acids. With 6 bases removed from V and 2 bases from J, the gap between germline ends came to 17 bases. Germline V gene sequence: CDR1 MDHEN, CDR2 SYDVKM. CDR3 in DNA: TGTGCCAGCAGCAGGGCCTTGATGGGGACCTACGAGCAGTACTTC. It encodes CASSRALMGTYEQYF.

This clone was recorded only once. This chain uses TRBV5-6 with TRBJ2-2; D gene uncertain. This CDR3 has 14 residues. The germline gives CDR1 SGHDT, CDR2 YYEEEE. Trimming left V 2 bases short and J 3 bases short, with 8 bases between. The CDR3 protein is CASSFSLYTGELFF. The CDR3 DNA reads TGTGCCAGCAGCTTCTCTCTGTACACCGGGGAGCTGTTTTTT. Complete variable domain (other parts from reference TRBV5-6 and TRBJ2-2): DAGVTQSPTHLIKTRGQQVTLRCSPKSGHDTVSWYQQALGQGPQFIFQYYEEEERQRGNFPDRFSGHQFPNYSSELNVNALLLGDSALYLCASSFSLYTGELFFGEGSRLTVL.

In its sample, this clone was seen a few times. V usage is TRBV25-1 and J usage is TRBJ2-7, with D tentatively TRBD2 (5 bases). V gave up 3 bases and J gave up 2 bases, with 8 bases separating them. CDR3 length: 13 amino acids. Germline V gives CDR1 MGHDK, CDR2 SYGVNS. The CDR3 coding sequence is TGTGCCAGCAGTGAGGGAGCGACCTACGAGCAGTACTTC. This translates into CASSEGATYEQYF.

V usage is TRBV11-3 and J usage is TRBJ1-1; D not certain. Trimming removed 5 bases from V and 0 bases from J, with 7 bases in between. Germline assignment: CDR1 SGHNT and CDR2 YENEEA. The CDR3 extends over 13 amino acids. CDR3 region: CASSLGMNTEAFF. DNA of the CDR3: TGTGCCAGCAGCCTGGGAATGAACACTGAAGCTTTCTTT.

The DNA of the CDR3 is TGCAGTGCTAGCCCCAGGGAGGACTACACCTTC. This encodes CSASPREDYTF. V is TRBV20-1 and J is TRBJ1-2; D perhaps matches TRBD1 (5 bases). The germline V gene encodes CDR1 DFQATT and CDR2 SNEGSKA (reference sequence). This CDR3 has 11 amino acids. The V end lost 3 bases, the J end lost 10 bases, and 12 bases lay between the germline ends.

This clone was seen only a few times. The chain combines TRBV18 with TRBJ2-4; D not certain. The V end lost 5 bases, the J end lost 2 bases, and 10 bases lay between the germline ends. Germline assignment: CDR1 KGHSH and CDR2 LQKENI. CDR3 length: 14 amino acids. This CDR3 reads CASSASVTKNIQYF. CDR3 in DNA: TGTGCCAGCTCAGCTTCCGTTACCAAAAACATTCAGTACTTC.

The chain joins TRBV7-2 to TRBJ2-1, with D unresolved. This CDR3 has 13 residues. Germline V gene data show CDR1 as SGHTA and CDR2 as FQGNSA. V was pared by 5 bases and J by 3 bases, with 8 bases between. The CDR3 loop is CASSPLVYNEQFF. The CDR3 region has the DNA TGTGCCAGCAGCCCCCTTGTCTACAATGAGCAGTTCTTC.

The sample holds many counts of this clone. The chain employs TRBV4-1 and TRBJ2-2; no clear D gene. The CDR3 runs 15 residues. V lost 0 bases, J lost 3 bases, and 8 bases lay in between. CDR1 MGHRA and CDR2 YSYEKL come from the germline V gene. CDR3 residues: CASSQDTAYTGELFF. The DNA of the CDR3 is TGCGCCAGCAGCCAAGATACGGCTTACACCGGGGAGCTGTTTTTT.